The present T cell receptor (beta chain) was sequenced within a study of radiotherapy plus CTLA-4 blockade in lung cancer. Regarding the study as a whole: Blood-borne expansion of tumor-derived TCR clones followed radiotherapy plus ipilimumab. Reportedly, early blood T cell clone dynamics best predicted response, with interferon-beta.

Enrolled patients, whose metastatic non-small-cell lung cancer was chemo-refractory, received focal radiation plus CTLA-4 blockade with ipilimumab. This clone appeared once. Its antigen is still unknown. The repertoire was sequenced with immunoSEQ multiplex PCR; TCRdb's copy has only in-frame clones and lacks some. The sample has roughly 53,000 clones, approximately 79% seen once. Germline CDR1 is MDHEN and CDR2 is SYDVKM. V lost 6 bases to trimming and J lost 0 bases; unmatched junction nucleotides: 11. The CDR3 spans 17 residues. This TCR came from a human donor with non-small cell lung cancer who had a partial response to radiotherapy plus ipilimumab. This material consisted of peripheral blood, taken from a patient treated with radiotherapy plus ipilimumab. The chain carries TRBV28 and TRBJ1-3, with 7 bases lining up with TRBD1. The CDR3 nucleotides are TGTGCCAGCAGCTCTCGCGGACAGGCAAACTCTGGAAACACCATATATTTT. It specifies CASSSRGQANSGNTIYF.